Each of the 18 T cell receptor beta chains below was sequenced from the same sample in a study of T cells in localized non-small cell lung cancer. Libraries were prepared by immunoSEQ multiplex PCR; TCRdb keeps only in-frame clonotypes and omits some of them. Of about 33,000 clones in the sample, under 90% were seen once. The sample in question was peripheral blood, obtained before any cancer treatment. All receptors come from a man aged 35 to 70 with stage I lung adenocarcinoma.

The chain recombines TRBV27 with TRBJ2-7; no clear D. CDR3 size: 15 residues. Germline V lookup: CDR1 MNHEY, CDR2 SMNVEV (reference sequence). Trimming cost V 3 bases and J 6 bases, with 18 bases left between them. This CDR3 is CASSLSTPQASEQYF. The CDR3 region has the DNA TGTGCCAGCAGTTTGAGCACCCCCCAGGCCTCCGAGCAGTACTTC.

V and J are TRBV18 and TRBJ1-1; D unresolved. Germline V CDR1 and CDR2: KGHSH, LQKENI. The V end was cut by 7 bases, the J end by 1 base, with 13 bases between. This CDR3 is 14 amino acids long. CDR3 in amino acids: CASLSSTPNTEAFF. DNA of the CDR3: TGTGCCAGCTTATCTTCTACGCCGAACACTGAAGCTTTCTTT. The full variable domain, in which reference TRBV18 and TRBJ1-1 provide the parts outside the CDR3, is NAGVMQNPRHLVRRRGQEARLRCSPMKGHSHVYWYRQLPEEGLKFMVYLQKENIIDESGMPKERFSAEFPKEGPSILRIQQVVRGDSAAYFCASLSSTPNTEAFFGQGTRLTVV.

This sequence joins TRBV19 and TRBJ2-3, with 9 positions matching TRBD1. Germline trimming cut 4 bases from V and 6 bases from J; bases unmatched to any gene: 8. CDR3 length: 15 amino acids. Germline-derived CDR1 and CDR2 are LNHDA and SQIVND (reference sequence). As DNA, the CDR3 is TGTGCCAGTAGTAGTCAACAGGGGGCAGGGGATACGCAGTATTTT. This translates into CASSSQQGAGDTQYF.

The CDR3 is CASRSTGELFF. The CDR3 nucleotides are TGTGCCAGCAGGAGTACCGGGGAGCTGTTTTTT. This rearrangement joins TRBV6-1 to TRBJ2-2; the D is unclear. V shed 6 bases and J shed 5 bases, with 4 bases lying between them. CDR3 size: 11 residues. Germline CDR1 reads MNHNS; CDR2 reads SASEGT.

This clone was observed a handful of times. CDR3 coding DNA: TGTGCCAGCAGTGGATTCGGACAGGGGAACACTGAAGCTTTCTTT. Translated: CASSGFGQGNTEAFF. The V call is TRBV6-1, the J call TRBJ1-1; 8 bases are a match to TRBD1. Losses at the gene ends were 4 bases for V and 1 base for J; bases not matched to a gene: 5. Germline V gene lookup returns CDR1 MNHNS and CDR2 SASEGT. CDR3 length: 15 residues.

This chain joins TRBV7-6 and TRBJ2-1; no reliable D call. Germline CDR1 reads SGHVS; CDR2 reads FNYEAQ. The V and J ends lost 1 base and 13 bases respectively, with 8 bases between them. The CDR3 consists of 11 residues. As DNA, the CDR3 is TGTGCCAGCAGCTTAGAGGACCCCCAGTTCTTC. The encoded protein is CASSLEDPQFF.

This clone was observed a single time. This chain links TRBV25-1 with TRBJ2-1, with 7 bases fitting TRBD2. J lost 0 bases, V lost 8 bases, and 7 bases had no gene match. CDR1 is MGHDK, CDR2 SYGVNS, per germline. This CDR3 contains 15 residues. Here the CDR3 DNA reads TGTGCCAGCCAACCCCGGGGGGTCTCCTACAATGAGCAGTTCTTC. Translation gives CASQPRGVSYNEQFF.

The V call is TRBV9, the J call TRBJ1-2; 12 bases line up with TRBD1. From germline, CDR1 is SGDLS and CDR2 YYNGEE. J lost 7 bases, V lost 2 bases, and 6 bases had no gene match. The CDR3 covers 15 residues. Written as DNA, the CDR3 is TGTGCCAGCAGCGTCGGGGGACAGGGGGCTAGTGGCTACACCTTC. Protein product: CASSVGGQGASGYTF. Using reference TRBV9 and TRBJ1-2 for the parts outside the CDR3, the full variable domain is DSGVTQTPKHLITATGQRVTLRCSPRSGDLSVYWYQQSLDQGLQFLIQYYNGEERAKGNILERFSAQQFPDLHSELNLSSLELGDSALYFCASSVGGQGASGYTFGSGTRLTVV.

V gene TRBV19 combines with J gene TRBJ2-7; 9 nucleotides match TRBD1. Germline trimming cut 6 bases from V and 3 bases from J; bases unmatched to any gene: 6. Germline CDR1 reads LNHDA; CDR2 reads SQIVND (reference sequence). This CDR3 is built from 14 residues. CDR3 DNA: TGTGCCAGTAGCCGGACAGGGGAGAACTACGAGCAGTACTTC. It yields the protein CASSRTGENYEQYF.

The CDR3 DNA reads as TGTGCCAGCAGCGTAGGCAACCAACTCCTCCAAGAGACCCAGTACTTC. This translates into CASSVGNQLLQETQYF. The rearrangement joins TRBV9 to TRBJ2-5; D unresolved. The CDR3 is 16 amino acids. Germline V gene data show CDR1 as SGDLS and CDR2 as YYNGEE. V was clipped by 0 bases and J by 1 base, with 13 bases between them.

The CDR3 loop is CAISVEGIGYTF. In DNA form, the CDR3 reads TGTGCCATCAGTGTTGAGGGTATCGGCTACACCTTC. The chain joins TRBV10-3 to TRBJ1-2; D uncertain. This CDR3 has 12 residues. Germline loops: CDR1 ENHRY, CDR2 SYGVKD. The ends were cut back, 4 bases at V and 8 bases at J, with 11 bases in the middle.

This clone was recorded only once. The chain recombines TRBV4-1 with TRBJ1-3, with 7 bases identical to TRBD1. The length of the CDR3 is 18 residues. Germline CDR1 is MGHRA and CDR2 is YSYEKL. Trimming at V came to 2 bases and at J to 0 bases, leaving 10 bases not matched to a gene. The CDR3 spells CASSQNLPGQRSGNTIYF. The CDR3 DNA is TGCGCCAGCAGCCAAAACTTACCGGGACAGCGCTCTGGAAACACCATATATTTT.

The CDR3 DNA is TGTGCTAGCCAGCAGGCCAGGGATTCACCCCTCCACTTT. Encoded protein: CASQQARDSPLHF. The gene calls are TRBV12-5 and TRBJ1-6; D is perhaps TRBD1 (5 bases). Deletions cut 9 bases from V and 8 bases from J, with 14 bases between. This CDR3 contains 13 residues. Germline lookup yields CDR1 LGHNT and CDR2 FRNRAP.

This rearrangement joins TRBV6-6 to TRBJ1-4, with TRBD1 matching over 12 bases. V was pared by 0 bases and J by 8 bases, with 1 base of the junction left unmatched. The CDR3 length is 15 residues. Germline CDR1 reads MNHNY; CDR2 reads SVGAGI (reference sequence). CDR3 in DNA: TGTGCCAGCAGTTACTCGGGGACAGGGGGCGAAAAACTGTTTTTT. Translated: CASSYSGTGGEKLFF.

The CDR3 is CASSPPRQGTNEKLFF. The CDR3 DNA reads TGTGCCAGCTCACCGCCCCGACAGGGAACTAATGAAAAACTGTTTTTT. The chain carries TRBV18 and TRBJ1-4; 7 bases line up with TRBD1. Per the germline V gene, CDR1 is KGHSH and CDR2 is LQKENI. The V segment lost 3 bases and the J segment 1 base; nucleotides outside the gene matches: 5. This CDR3 spans 16 amino acids.

This clone has more than one count but fewer than ten. The chain joins TRBV6-5 to TRBJ2-1; the D is unclear. Germline loops: CDR1 MNHEY, CDR2 SVGAGI. This CDR3 spans 14 amino acids. Trimming left V 6 bases short and J 0 bases short, with 9 bases between. The CDR3 region has the DNA TGTGCCAGCAGCCCATCCCTCTCCTACAATGAGCAGTTCTTC. It translates to CASSPSLSYNEQFF.

This chain joins TRBV19 and TRBJ2-7; 7 bases line up with TRBD1. The CDR3 covers 15 residues. Germline V gene sequence: CDR1 LNHDA, CDR2 SQIVND (reference sequence). The trim removed 4 bases at V and 5 bases at J, leaving 11 bases unmatched. The CDR3 reads CASSRRTGARNEQYF. The DNA for the CDR3 is TGTGCCAGTAGTAGACGGACAGGCGCCAGGAACGAGCAGTACTTC.

DNA of the CDR3: TGTGCCAGCAGCCAAGCGGACATTGCGGCTTTCTTT. This gives the protein CASSQADIAAFF. The chain couples TRBV4-2 to TRBJ1-1; maybe TRBD1 (5 bases). Trimming left V 1 base short and J 11 bases short, with 11 bases between. Germline loops: CDR1 LGHNA, CDR2 YNFKEQ. The CDR3 loop spans 12 amino acids.